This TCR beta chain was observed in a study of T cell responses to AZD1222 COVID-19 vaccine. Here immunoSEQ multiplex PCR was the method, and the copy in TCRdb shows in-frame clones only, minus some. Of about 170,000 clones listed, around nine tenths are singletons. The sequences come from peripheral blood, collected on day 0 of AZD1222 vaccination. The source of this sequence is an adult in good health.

The chain's CDR3 is CAISESQTNYGYTF. CDR3 DNA sequence: TGTGCCATCAGTGAGTCGCAGACTAACTATGGCTACACCTTC. The chain carries TRBV10-3 and TRBJ1-2; D ambiguous. The V gene's germline CDR1 is ENHRY and CDR2 SYGVKD. V was shortened by 0 bases and J by 0 bases, with 5 bases between the two germline ends. CDR3 length: 14 amino acids.